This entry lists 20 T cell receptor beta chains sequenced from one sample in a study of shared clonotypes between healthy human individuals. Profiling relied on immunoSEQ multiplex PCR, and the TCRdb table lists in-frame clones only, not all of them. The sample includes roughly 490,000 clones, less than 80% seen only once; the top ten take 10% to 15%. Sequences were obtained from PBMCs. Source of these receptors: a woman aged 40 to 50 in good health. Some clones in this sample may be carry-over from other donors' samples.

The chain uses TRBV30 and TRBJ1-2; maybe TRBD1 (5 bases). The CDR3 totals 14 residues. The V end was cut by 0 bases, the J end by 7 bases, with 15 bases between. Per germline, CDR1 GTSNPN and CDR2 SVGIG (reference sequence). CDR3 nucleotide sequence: TGTGCCTGGAGTGTACGGGGCCTCTCGGGTGGCTACACCTTC. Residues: CAWSVRGLSGGYTF.

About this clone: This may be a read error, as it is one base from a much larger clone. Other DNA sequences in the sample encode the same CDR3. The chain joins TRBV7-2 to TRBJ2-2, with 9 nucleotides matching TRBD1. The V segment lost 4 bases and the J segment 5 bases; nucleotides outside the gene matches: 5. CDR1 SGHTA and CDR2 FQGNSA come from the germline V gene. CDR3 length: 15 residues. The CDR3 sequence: CASSSRQGGTGELFF. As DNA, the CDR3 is TGTGCCAGCAGCTCGAGACAGGGGGGTACCGGGGAGCTGTTTTTT.

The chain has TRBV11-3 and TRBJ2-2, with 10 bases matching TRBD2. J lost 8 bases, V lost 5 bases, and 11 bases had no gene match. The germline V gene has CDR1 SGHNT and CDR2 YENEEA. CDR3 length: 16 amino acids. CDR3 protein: CASSPGTSARGGELFF. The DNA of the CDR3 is TGTGCCAGCAGCCCAGGGACTAGCGCCCGTGGGGGGGAGCTGTTTTTT. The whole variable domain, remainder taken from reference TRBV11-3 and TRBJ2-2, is EAGVVQSPRYKIIEKKQPVAFWCNPISGHNTLYWYLQNLGQGPELLIRYENEEAVDDSQLPKDRFSAERLKGVDSTLKIQPAELGDSAVYLCASSPGTSARGGELFFGEGSRLTVL.

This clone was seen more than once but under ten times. This CDR3 is CASSPASRGTAFF. The CDR3 region has the DNA TGTGCCAGCAGCCCAGCGAGCCGAGGGACAGCTTTCTTT. V is TRBV9 and J is TRBJ1-1, with D maybe TRBD1 (5 bases). The length of the CDR3 is 13 residues. V was shortened by 4 bases and J by 10 bases, with 17 bases between the two germline ends. Germline CDR1 reads SGDLS; CDR2 reads YYNGEE.

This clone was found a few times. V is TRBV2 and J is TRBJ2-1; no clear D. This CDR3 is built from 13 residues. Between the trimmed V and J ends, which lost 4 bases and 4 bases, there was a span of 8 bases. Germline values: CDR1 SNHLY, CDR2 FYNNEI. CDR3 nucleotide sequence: TGTGCCAGCAGTGCCTACGCGTACAATGAGCAGTTCTTC. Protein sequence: CASSAYAYNEQFF. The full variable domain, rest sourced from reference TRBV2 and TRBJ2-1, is EPEVTQTPSHQVTQMGQEVILRCVPISNHLYFYWYRQILGQKVEFLVSFYNNEISEKSEIFDDQFSVERPDGSNFTLKIRSTKLEDSAMYFCASSAYAYNEQFFGPGTRLTVL.

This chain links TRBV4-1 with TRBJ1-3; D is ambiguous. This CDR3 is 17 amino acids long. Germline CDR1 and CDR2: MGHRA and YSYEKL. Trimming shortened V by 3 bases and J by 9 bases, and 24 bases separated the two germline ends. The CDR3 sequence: CASSQETKGVAKGTIYF. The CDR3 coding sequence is TGCGCCAGCAGCCAGGAAACCAAGGGAGTCGCGAAGGGCACCATATATTTT.

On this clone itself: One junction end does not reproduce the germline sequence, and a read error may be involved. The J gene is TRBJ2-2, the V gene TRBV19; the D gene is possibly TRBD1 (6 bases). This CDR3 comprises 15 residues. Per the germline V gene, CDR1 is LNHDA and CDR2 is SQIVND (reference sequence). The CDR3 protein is CASTLFTGSTGEPFF. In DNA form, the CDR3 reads TGTGCCAGTACACTTTTTACAGGGTCCACCGGGGAGCCGTTTTTT. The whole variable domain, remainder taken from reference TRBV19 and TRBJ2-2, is DGGITQSPKYLFRKEGQNVTLSCEQNLNHDAMYWYRQDPGQGLRLIYYSQIVNDFQKGDIAEGYSVSREKKESFPLTVTSAQKNPTAFYLCASTLFTGSTGEPFFGEGSRLTVL.

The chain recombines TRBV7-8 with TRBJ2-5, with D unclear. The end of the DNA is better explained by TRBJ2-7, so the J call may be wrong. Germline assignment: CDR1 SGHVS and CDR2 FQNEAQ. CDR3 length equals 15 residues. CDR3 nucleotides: TGTGCCAGCAGCTTAGTCCAGCGTAATTCCTACGAGCAGTACTTC. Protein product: CASSLVQRNSYEQYF.

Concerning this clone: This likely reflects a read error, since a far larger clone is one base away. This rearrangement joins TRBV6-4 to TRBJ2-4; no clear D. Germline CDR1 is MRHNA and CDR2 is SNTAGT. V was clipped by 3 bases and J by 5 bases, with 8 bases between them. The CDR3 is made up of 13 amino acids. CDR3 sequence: CASSETGENIQYF. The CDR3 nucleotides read TGTGCCAGCAGTGAGACTGGCGAAAACATTCAGTACTTC.

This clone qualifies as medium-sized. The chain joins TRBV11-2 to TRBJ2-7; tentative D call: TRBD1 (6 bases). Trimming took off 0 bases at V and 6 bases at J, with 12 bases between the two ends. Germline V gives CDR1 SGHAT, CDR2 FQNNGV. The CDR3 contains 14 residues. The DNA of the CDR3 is TGTGCCAGCAGCTTAGACAGGGGAGCCGGCGAGCAGTACTTC. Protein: CASSLDRGAGEQYF.

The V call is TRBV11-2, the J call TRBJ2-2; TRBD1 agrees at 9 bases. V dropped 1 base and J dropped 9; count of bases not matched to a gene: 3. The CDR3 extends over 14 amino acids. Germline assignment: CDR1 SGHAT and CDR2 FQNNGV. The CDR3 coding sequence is TGTGCCAGCAGCTTAGGGACAGGGGCCTGGGAGCTGTTTTTT. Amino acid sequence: CASSLGTGAWELFF.

Here the CDR3 reads CASSPGLAGTPQETQYF. The CDR3 region has the DNA TGTGCCAGCAGCCCGGGACTAGCGGGTACCCCCCAAGAGACCCAGTACTTC. The V gene is TRBV11-2, the J gene TRBJ2-5, with 12 bases identical to TRBD2. Germline CDR1 reads SGHAT; CDR2 reads FQNNGV. The CDR3 loop spans 17 amino acids. Trimming at V came to 5 bases and at J to 1 base, leaving 8 bases not matched to a gene.

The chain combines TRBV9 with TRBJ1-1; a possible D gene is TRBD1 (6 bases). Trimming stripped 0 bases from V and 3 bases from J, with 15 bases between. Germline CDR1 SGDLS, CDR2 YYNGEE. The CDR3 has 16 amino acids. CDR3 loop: CASSVGQVLYYTEAFF. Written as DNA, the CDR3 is TGTGCCAGCAGCGTAGGACAGGTACTCTATTACACTGAAGCTTTCTTT.

CDR3 amino acids: CAIKQGNEQYF. The CDR3 DNA follows: TGTGCCATAAAACAGGGGAACGAGCAGTACTTC. The chain employs TRBV10-3 and TRBJ2-7; TRBD1 agrees at 7 bases. This CDR3 is 11 amino acids long. The ends lost 9 bases at V and 5 bases at J; junction bases unmatched: 4. Germline CDR1 ENHRY, CDR2 SYGVKD.

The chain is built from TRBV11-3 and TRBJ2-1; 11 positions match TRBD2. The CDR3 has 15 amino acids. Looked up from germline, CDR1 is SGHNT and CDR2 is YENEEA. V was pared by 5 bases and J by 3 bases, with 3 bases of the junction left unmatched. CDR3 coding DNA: TGTGCCAGCAGCGCCACTAGCGGGAGCTACAATGAGCAGTTCTTC. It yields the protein CASSATSGSYNEQFF. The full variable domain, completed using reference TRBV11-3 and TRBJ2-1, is EAGVVQSPRYKIIEKKQPVAFWCNPISGHNTLYWYLQNLGQGPELLIRYENEEAVDDSQLPKDRFSAERLKGVDSTLKIQPAELGDSAVYLCASSATSGSYNEQFFGPGTRLTVL.

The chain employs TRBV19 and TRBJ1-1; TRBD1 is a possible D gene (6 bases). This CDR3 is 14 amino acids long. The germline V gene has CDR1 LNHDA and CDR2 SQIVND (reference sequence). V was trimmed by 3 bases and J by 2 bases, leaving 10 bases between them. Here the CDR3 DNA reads TGTGCCAGTAGTATGATGGGGGCTAACACTGAAGCTTTCTTT. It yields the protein CASSMMGANTEAFF.

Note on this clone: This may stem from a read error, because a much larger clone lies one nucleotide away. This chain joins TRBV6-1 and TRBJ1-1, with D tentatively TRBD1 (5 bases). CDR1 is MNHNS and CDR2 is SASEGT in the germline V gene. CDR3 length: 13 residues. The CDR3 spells CASSAGKNTEACF. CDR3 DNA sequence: TGTGCCAGCAGCGCAGGGAAGAACACTGAAGCTTGCTTT.

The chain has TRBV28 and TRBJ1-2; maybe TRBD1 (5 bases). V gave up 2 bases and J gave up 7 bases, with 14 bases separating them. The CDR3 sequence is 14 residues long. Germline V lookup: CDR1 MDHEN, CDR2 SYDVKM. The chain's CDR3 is CASSLDGTPSGYTF. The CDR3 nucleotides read TGTGCCAGCAGTTTAGATGGGACGCCGAGTGGCTACACCTTC.

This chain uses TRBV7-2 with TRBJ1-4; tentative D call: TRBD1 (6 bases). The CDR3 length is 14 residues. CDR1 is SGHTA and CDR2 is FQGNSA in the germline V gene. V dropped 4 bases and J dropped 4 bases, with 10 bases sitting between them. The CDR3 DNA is TGTGCCAGCAGCTCAGGACAGTATAATGAAAAACTGTTTTTT. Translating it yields CASSSGQYNEKLFF. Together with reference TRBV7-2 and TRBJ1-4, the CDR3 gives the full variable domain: GAGVSQSPSNKVTEKGKDVELRCDPISGHTALYWYRQSLGQGLEFLIYFQGNSAPDKSGLPSDRFSAERTGGSVSTLTIQRTQQEDSAVYLCASSSGQYNEKLFFGSGTQLSVL.

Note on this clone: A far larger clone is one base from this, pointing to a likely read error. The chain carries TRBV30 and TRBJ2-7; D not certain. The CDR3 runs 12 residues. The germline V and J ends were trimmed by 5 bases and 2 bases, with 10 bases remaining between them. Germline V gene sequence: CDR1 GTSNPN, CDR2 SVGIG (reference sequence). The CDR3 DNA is TGTGCCTGGGGTCGACACCCCTACGAGCAGTACTTC. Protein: CAWGRHPYEQYF.